Listed below are T cell receptor beta chains from one sample, sequenced in a study of cytomegalovirus exposure and HLA in healthy donors. Only in-frame clones appear in the TCRdb table, and some are missing; sequencing was by immunoSEQ multiplex PCR. The table lists about 180,000 clones, around nine tenths of them singletons, with roughly 1.4% in the top ten. The sequencing sample was made of PBMCs. The receptors were sampled from a woman in her thirties in good health and CMV-seronegative. CDR3s include the opening cysteine and the closing phenylalanine or tryptophan. The D gene is left open where the match is weak.

J gene	V gene	D gene	CDR3 protein
TRBJ2-2	TRBV5-6	.	CASSFMTRAPGELFF
TRBJ2-7	TRBV5-1	.	CASRREYEQYF
TRBJ1-1	TRBV5-1	.	CASSWDKNTEAFF
TRBJ2-5	TRBV6-5	.	CASSYSREAPTQYF
TRBJ1-5	TRBV9	.	CASSDGGDQPQHF
TRBJ1-4	TRBV19	.	CASSIAPPGNPNEKLFF
TRBJ1-1	TRBV11-2	.	CASSLPQGYNTEAFF
TRBJ2-7	TRBV5-5	.	CASSLPRGSSYEQYF
TRBJ1-2	TRBV10-2	.	CASTEDNAQGYTF
TRBJ2-2	TRBV5-1	.	CASSGVQNTGELFF
TRBJ2-5	TRBV29-1	TRBD1	CSVGTDQETQYF
TRBJ2-7	TRBV6-6	TRBD1	CASSPPGQIYEQYF
TRBJ2-7	TRBV7-6	TRBD1	CASSFRTGNVFEQYF
TRBJ1-1	TRBV30	.	CAWRIQVLNTEAFF
TRBJ2-7	TRBV5-4	TRBD2	CASSSPTSGTYEQYF
TRBJ2-3	TRBV5-4	.	CASSSTTGESVDTQYF
TRBJ1-1	TRBV6-6	TRBD1	CASSYFAGGQAEAFF
TRBJ2-3	TRBV19	TRBD2	CASSIKLAGPDTQYF
TRBJ2-1	TRBV5-1	.	CASSLVEGMSYNEQFF
TRBJ2-7	TRBV2	.	CASLREPGYEQYF
TRBJ2-1	TRBV9	TRBD2	CASSAGWTSGGAHEQFF
TRBJ2-3	TRBV5-1	.	CASSLLAQGNLDTQYF
TRBJ1-1	TRBV5-4	.	CASSLSSAVNTEAFF
TRBJ2-5	TRBV10-1	TRBD2	CASSDGGRETQYF
TRBJ2-5	TRBV7-2	TRBD2	CASSRSGGKYQETQYF
TRBJ2-2	TRBV9	.	CASSVVARVMGGNTGELFF
TRBJ2-3	TRBV6-1	TRBD2	CASSALAGSTDTQYF
TRBJ2-1	TRBV12-5	.	CASGVNNEQFF
TRBJ2-5	TRBV30	.	CAWSVATANQETQYF
TRBJ2-7	TRBV5-1	TRBD2	CASSVGTSGLLDEQYF
TRBJ1-1	TRBV2	.	CASSDEIQGPNTEAFF
TRBJ1-4	TRBV11-2	TRBD1	CASSLDSGTGGEKLFF
TRBJ1-2	TRBV7-9	.	CASSDGANYGYTF
TRBJ2-7	TRBV6-6	.	CASSYVQGPYEQYF
TRBJ1-5	TRBV2	TRBD1	CASSEALGTGLGGNQPQHF
TRBJ2-5	TRBV5-1	.	CASSLGVTGYQETQYF
TRBJ2-3	TRBV2	TRBD2	CASSELAGADTQYF
TRBJ2-7	TRBV19	.	CASSIDRDTKYEQYF
TRBJ2-5	TRBV5-8	TRBD2	CASSLRSGGAAETQYF
TRBJ1-5	TRBV2	TRBD1	CASSEGQSKNQPQHF
TRBJ2-5	TRBV5-1	TRBD1	CASSPISGQDEAETQYF
TRBJ2-1	TRBV5-1	TRBD2	CASSPETSQGDEQFF
TRBJ2-7	TRBV19	.	CASTSGGYEQYF
TRBJ1-1	TRBV4-3	TRBD1	CASSQGRTGAFFEAFF
TRBJ1-1	TRBV6-6	TRBD1	CASSRQGFDTEAFF
TRBJ2-2	TRBV27	TRBD1	CASSQDRGYGGELFF
TRBJ2-1	TRBV9	.	CASSNGGAGNEQFF
TRBJ1-3	TRBV19	.	CASSIAGSAGNTIYF
TRBJ1-5	TRBV18	.	CASSPSASGHSNQPQHF
TRBJ1-2	TRBV19	TRBD1	CASSTQTGESYGYTF
TRBJ1-1	TRBV29-1	.	CSVIRGSTEAFF
TRBJ2-7	TRBV20-1	.	CSASSPLEQYF
TRBJ1-1	TRBV6-5	TRBD1	CASREQGARPEAFF
TRBJ1-2	TRBV2	.	CASSGGYGYTF
TRBJ1-6	TRBV19	TRBD1	CASSRTSRTGSLSYSPLHF
TRBJ2-3	TRBV27	.	CASSTRQANTDTQYF
TRBJ2-3	TRBV5-1	TRBD2	CASSLTSGGASTDTQYF
TRBJ1-1	TRBV7-2	TRBD1	CASSYTGDTEAFF